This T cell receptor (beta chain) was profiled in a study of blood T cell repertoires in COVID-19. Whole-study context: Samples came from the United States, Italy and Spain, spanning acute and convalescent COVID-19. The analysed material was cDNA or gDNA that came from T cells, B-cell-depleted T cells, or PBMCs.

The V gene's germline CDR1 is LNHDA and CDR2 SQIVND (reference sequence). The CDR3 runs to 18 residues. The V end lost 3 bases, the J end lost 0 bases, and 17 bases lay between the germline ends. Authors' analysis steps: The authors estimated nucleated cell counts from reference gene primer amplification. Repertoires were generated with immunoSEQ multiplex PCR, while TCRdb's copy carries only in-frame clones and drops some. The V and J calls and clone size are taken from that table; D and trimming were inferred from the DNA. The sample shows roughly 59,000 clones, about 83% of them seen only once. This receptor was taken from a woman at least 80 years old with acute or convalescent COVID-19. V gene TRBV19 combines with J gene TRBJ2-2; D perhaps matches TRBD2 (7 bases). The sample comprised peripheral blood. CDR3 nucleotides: TGTGCCAGTAGTATCCGGGACACCGGGGGGCCGAACACCGGGGAGCTGTTTTTT. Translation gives CASSIRDTGGPNTGELFF. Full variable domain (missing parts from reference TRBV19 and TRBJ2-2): DGGITQSPKYLFRKEGQNVTLSCEQNLNHDAMYWYRQDPGQGLRLIYYSQIVNDFQKGDIAEGYSVSREKKESFPLTVTSAQKNPTAFYLCASSIRDTGGPNTGELFFGEGSRLTVL.